The rows below give T cell receptor beta chains drawn from one sample of a study of T cells after posttransplantation cyclophosphamide. Repertoires were generated with immunoSEQ multiplex PCR, while TCRdb's copy carries only in-frame clones and drops some. The sample presents 20,000 to 30,000 clones, none singletons. Sample: PBMCs. The receptors come from a man aged 50 to 59 in good health, CMV-negative, and a related stem cell transplant donor. The CDR3 runs from the conserved cysteine through the conserved F or W.

TRBJ2-7 TRBV2 CASSEFVGTVYEQYF
TRBJ1-4 TRBV2 CASSGRGGVEKLFF
TRBJ2-7 TRBV2 CASISAYEQYF
NA TRBV7-8 CASSWNYEQYF
TRBJ1-4 TRBV15 CATGPGVATNEKLFF
TRBJ1-5 TRBV6-1 CASSVDRGNQPQHF
TRBJ1-6 TRBV6-1 CASTMTGKDSPLHF
TRBJ1-4 TRBV19 CASSRTRGLGEKLFF
TRBJ1-1 TRBV10-3 CAISTDTEAFF
TRBJ2-1 TRBV2 CASIQDNYNEQFF
TRBJ2-2 TRBV5-1 CASSEPSRGELFF